This T cell receptor (beta chain) was recorded in a study of OX40 agonist ivuxolimab in advanced cancers. Context from the whole study: Ivuxolimab was a fully human IgG2 agonistic monoclonal antibody targeting the costimulatory receptor OX40 (CD134). Intravenous ivuxolimab was administered to patients every 2 weeks at six dose levels: 0.01, 0.1, 0.3, 1.5, 3 and 10 mg/kg. Of the approximately 50 dose-escalation patients, hepatocellular carcinoma was present in approximately 20, melanoma in roughly 15, renal cell carcinoma in 9 and head and neck cancer in 9. The dose-escalation cohort was about 83% male with a mean age of approximately 60 years, ranging from roughly 20 to 80. Patients were allowed to have had prior anti-PD-1, anti-PD-L1 or anti-CTLA-4 therapy, and 40% of the dose-escalation patients had previously received checkpoint inhibitors. Partial responses were achieved by three dose-escalation patients, of whom one had hepatocellular carcinoma and two had cutaneous melanoma. The point of sequencing TCRbeta in the periphery was to test whether ivuxolimab changed TCR sequence diversity and drove clonal T-cell expansion. The monotherapy dose-escalation portion (N ≈ 50 patients) of the phase I ivuxolimab trial is reported in the paper.

CDR3 length: 15 amino acids, cysteine to phenylalanine. Only the CDR3 part of the read is kept: 45 bases, read in frame from the first base. For this chain, trimming is 0 bases at the V end and 8 bases at the J end, and the number of junction bases without a gene match is 8. Reading the germline V gene gives CDR1 SGDLS and CDR2 YYNGEE. Genomic DNA was isolated from the sorted cells so that the TCRbeta CDR3 region could be sequenced. TCRbeta CDR3 regions were sequenced using the immunoSEQ Assay. As stored in TCRdb, this immuneACCESS dataset retains in-frame rearrangements with V and J assigned. A fraction of the clones does not appear; measured against another copy, unresolved V genes explain less than half of the discrepancy, and the remainder lacks a known reason. This sample holds about 100,000 clones; approximately 91% were observed only once. The ten most abundant clones make up roughly 0.15% of the sample.

The trial excluded patients who had a history of autoimmune disease or who were on systemic immunosuppression. Peripheral blood for TCR sequencing was collected from all dose cohorts at baseline, on cycle 4 day 1, and on cycle 7 day 1. Samples came from an open-label, multicenter, first-in-human phase I dose-escalation trial of ivuxolimab. Adults with locally advanced or metastatic head and neck squamous cell, hepatocellular, melanoma or renal cell carcinoma were enrolled in the trial. Before TCR sequencing, CD4+ T cells and CD8+ T cells were sorted from peripheral blood as separate populations. Here is what the overall study found, with its caveats: After ivuxolimab, CD8+ T cells had more expanded clones than CD4+ T cells on average. Clonal expansion of both CD4+ and CD8+ blood T cells was observed from baseline to week 6 at doses 0.1 to 3.0 mg/kg. In the 0.1-3.0 mg/kg groups, partial responders had among the lowest normalized peripheral clonal expansion, particularly in CD8+ T cells. Which antigens the clonally expanded peripheral T cells were specific for was not determined. Low levels of normalized T-cell clonal expansion were also shown by some nonresponding patients.

As regards this clone: What this receptor recognizes is not known. The input lacks base qualities; no much larger clone sits a single base away.

The V gene is TRBV9 and the J gene is TRBJ2-1; 7 bases in the middle match TRBD2. The receptor was derived from an adult with an advanced solid tumor such as melanoma, head and neck, liver or kidney cancer. The sample was CD4+ or CD8+ T cells sorted from blood, taken in a trial of the OX40 agonist ivuxolimab. The CDR3 sequence is CASSVAGTGGDEQFF. The DNA reads as follows: TGTGCCAGCAGCGTAGCTGGGACTGGGGGGGATGAGCAGTTCTTC.